This T cell receptor (beta chain) originates from a study of radiation and T cells in renal cell carcinoma. This clone was seen a handful of times. The antigen remains unidentified. Regarding the study as a whole: Dominant CDR3 motifs occupied more repertoire in irradiated than control tumors. Tumor samples were small regions of approximately 0.92 g.

The treatment is: treatment-naive control, cytoreductive nephrectomy. Control tumors came from treatment-naive patients without prior radiation. Control tumor donors were a handful of females and around 11 males, median age approximately 60 years. Only in-frame clones appear in the TCRdb table, and some are missing; sequencing was by immunoSEQ multiplex PCR. The profile shows approximately 8,400 clones, 55% to 65% of them singletons. The germline CDR1 and CDR2 sequences are SGHDT and YYEEEE. Trimming took off 0 bases at V and 1 base at J, with 8 bases between the two ends. This CDR3 spans 14 amino acids.

The source material was tumor tissue, sampled from a patient whose treatment was nephrectomy without radiotherapy. The TCR originated in a man between 60 and 75 years old with renal cell carcinoma. The chain recombines TRBV5-6 with TRBJ2-7; D is unclear. CDR3 sequence: CASSLEVMSYEQYF. CDR3 nucleotides: TGTGCCAGCAGCTTGGAGGTCATGTCCTACGAGCAGTACTTC.